This T cell receptor (beta chain) is from a study of metastatic and nonmetastatic thyroid tumors. This clone was seen at least ten times. There were no patients who had received any treatment before thyroid surgery. TCRdb reprocessed the PCR reads using MiXCR. The sample has tens of thousands of clones, 25% seen once. Germline assignment: CDR1 SGHNT and CDR2 YYREEE (reference sequence). J gave up 4 bases and V 2 bases, and 3 bases lay outside the gene matches. The CDR3 spans 13 residues. The chain links TRBV5-4 to TRBJ2-7; 7 bases map to TRBD1. The sequence was obtained from a female donor with papillary thyroid cancer or a benign thyroid nodule (not recorded which). Some clones in this sample may be carry-over from other donors' samples. Sequenced: blood. CDR3 region: CASSFGQAYEQYF. Written as DNA, the CDR3 is TGTGCCAGCAGCTTCGGACAGGCATACGAGCAGTACTTC.